Reported below is one T cell receptor (beta chain). Trimming took off 8 bases at V and 6 bases at J, with 10 bases between the two ends. There are 11 residues in the CDR3. In germline, CDR1 is SNHLY, CDR2 FYNNEI. This sample stems from a study of blood T cell repertoires in COVID-19. TCRdb's table, derived via immunoSEQ multiplex PCR, lists solely in-frame clones and lacks some. The sample has around 130,000 clones; 80% to 90% are singletons. The sequencing sample was made of peripheral blood. The V call is TRBV2, the J call TRBJ1-1; a weak D match, TRBD1 (5 bases). This receptor was identified in a man in his sixties or seventies with active or convalescent COVID-19. CDR3 protein: CASSDSAEAFF. The CDR3 region has the DNA TGTGCCAGCTCCGACAGTGCTGAAGCTTTCTTT.